This record covers a single TCR beta chain. Time point reported: sample taken at primary tumor resection. Unsorted whole RNA samples from tumor, nontumor lung or frozen PBMC were sequenced. This sample stems from a study of spatial heterogeneity in lung cancer. About the research overall: Detected sequences consistently included more beta-chain ones than alpha-chain ones.

Germline lookup yields CDR1 LNHNV and CDR2 YYDKDF (reference sequence). V trimming: 0 bases; J trimming: 7 bases; junction bases outside the gene matches: 2. The CDR3 is 14 amino acids. In TCRdb, the 5' RACE reads were re-called with MiXCR into one record per CDR3 protein. This table holds approximately 90,000 distinct CDR3 sequences, roughly 9.5% found once. The sample was PBMCs, taken at surgery. The chain couples TRBV15 to TRBJ2-7, with 11 bases fitting TRBD2. The sequence derives from a male donor with early-stage non-small cell lung cancer. The CDR3 reads CATSRELAGVEQYF. DNA of the CDR3: TGTGCCACCAGCAGAGAACTAGCGGGAGTTGAGCAGTACTTC.